This TCR beta chain was sequenced in a study of graft-versus-host responses after intestinal transplantation. Study-wide context: Transplant recipients had multivisceral, liver-intestinal, or isolated intestinal grafts.

Only in-frame clones appear in the TCRdb table, and some are missing; sequencing was by immunoSEQ multiplex PCR. The sample has under 95,000 clones, around 92% seen once. About this clone: Its cognate antigen is unknown.

V was clipped by 2 bases and J by 3 bases, with 11 bases between them. CDR1 and CDR2 (germline): MNHEY, SMNVEV (reference sequence). CDR3 size: 14 residues. This rearrangement joins TRBV27 to TRBJ2-7, with D perhaps matching TRBD2 (6 bases). The sample consisted of unstimulated CD8+ T cells sorted from spleen or lymph node cells, taken before intestinal transplant. The receptor was isolated from a human donor who received an intestinal transplant. The CDR3 sequence: CASSLTAGNYEQYF. DNA of the CDR3: TGTGCCAGCAGTTTAACGGCGGGAAACTACGAGCAGTACTTC.